A selection of T cell receptor beta chains follows, all from one sample in a study of blood T cell repertoires in COVID-19. TCRdb's table, derived via immunoSEQ multiplex PCR, lists solely in-frame clones and lacks some. The sample includes some 150,000 clones, approximately 80% of them seen just once. Sequencing was performed on peripheral blood. These receptors were collected from a woman aged 45-60 years with acute or convalescent COVID-19. CDR3s include the opening cysteine and the closing phenylalanine or tryptophan. The D gene is left open where the match is weak. Some rows mark clone size as missing; the rest say once, few, many or name a class of expanded clone.

TRBV7-8	TRBD2	.	TRBJ2-7	TGTGCCAGCAGCTCCAATATGGGAGGGCTCTACGAGCAGTACTTC	CASSSNMGGLYEQYF
TRBV11-2	TRBD1	.	TRBJ2-5	TGTGCCAGCAGCTTAGATCCGGACAGGTTGAGAACCCAGTACTTC	CASSLDPDRLRTQYF
TRBV11-3	.	.	TRBJ2-5	TGTGCCAGCAGCCGCCGGCCTGGGGCAGGAGAGACCCAGTACTTC	CASSRRPGAGETQYF
TRBV5-1	.	.	TRBJ1-4	TGCGCCAGCAGCGGCGGGGACCGTAATGAAAAACTGTTTTTT	CASSGGDRNEKLFF
TRBV9	.	.	TRBJ2-6	TGTGCCAGCAGCCCAAATTCTGGGGCCAACGTCCTGACTTTC	CASSPNSGANVLTF
TRBV3-1/TRBV3-2	TRBD1	.	TRBJ1-2	TGTGCCAGCAGCCGGACAGGGACTAACTATGGCTACACCTTC	CASSRTGTNYGYTF
TRBV6-2/TRBV6-3	.	.	TRBJ1-4	TGTGCCAGCAGTTACGACCAGGGAGGAAAACTGTTTTTT	CASSYDQGGKLFF
TRBV9	TRBD2	.	TRBJ2-1	TGTGCCAGCAGCGTAGTTGGCGGGGGGGCGGATGAGCAGTTCTTC	CASSVVGGGADEQFF
TRBV5-1	.	.	TRBJ2-5	TGCGCCAGCAATAAGGGAGAACCGGGGGAGACCCAGTACTTC	CASNKGEPGETQYF
TRBV7-3	TRBD2	.	TRBJ2-7	TGTGCCAGCAGCTTAAAGGGCGGGGGGGCGACCGAGCAGTACTTC	CASSLKGGGATEQYF
TRBV3-1/TRBV3-2	TRBD1	.	TRBJ1-4	TGTGCCAGCAGCCTTTACAGGGGAACTAATGAAAAACTGTTTTTT	CASSLYRGTNEKLFF
TRBV13	.	.	TRBJ1-1	TGTGCCAGCAGCTTGGAGTGGGTAGCTTTCTTT	CASSLEWVAFF
TRBV11-2	.	.	TRBJ1-2	TGTGCCAGCAGCTTAGGGGGGGTCCGAGTCGGATATGGCTACACCTTC	CASSLGGVRVGYGYTF
TRBV5-5	TRBD1	few	TRBJ1-2	TGTGCCAGCATTAGGGACAGGGGTATCGGCTACACCTTC	CASIRDRGIGYTF
TRBV6-4	.	.	TRBJ1-3	TGTGCCAGGAAGAAACAGGACGTACCACTAAGCTCTGGAAACACCATATATTTT	CARKKQDVPLSSGNTIYF
TRBV5-6	.	.	TRBJ2-7	TGTGCCAGCAGCTTGAACGGCTACGAGCAGTACTTC	CASSLNGYEQYF
TRBV6-2/TRBV6-3	TRBD2	.	TRBJ2-7	TGTGCCAGCAGCCACGGCAGCGGGGCCTACGAGCAGTACTTC	CASSHGSGAYEQYF
TRBV3-1/TRBV3-2	.	.	TRBJ2-2	TGTGCCAGCAGCCAAGCCCTGAACACCGGGGAGCTGTTTTTT	CASSQALNTGELFF
TRBV25-1	.	.	TRBJ2-7	TGTGCCAGCACCGAGGGCAGAACCTACGAGCAGTACTTC	CASTEGRTYEQYF
TRBV9	.	.	TRBJ1-1	TGTGCCAGCGGTAAGGCGGGGGTGAACACTGAAGCTTTCTTT	CASGKAGVNTEAFF
TRBV6-5	.	once	TRBJ2-5	TGTGCCAGCAGTCGCGAGGGCGGGGAGACCCAGTACTTC	CASSREGGETQYF
TRBV15	.	once	TRBJ2-1	TGTGCCACCAGCAGAGATATAATGGCAGGGGGAGGGCAGTTCTTC	CATSRDIMAGGGQFF
TRBV7-7	.	.	TRBJ2-1	TGTGCCAGCAGCTTAGGGGCCGGGAGCTCCTACAATGAGCAGTTCTTC	CASSLGAGSSYNEQFF
TRBV6-2/TRBV6-3	TRBD1	.	TRBJ1-5	TGTGCCAGCAGTCAACTGGAGGGGCGCCGGACAGGGTCGAGCGATCAGCCCCAGCATTTT	CASSQLEGRRTGSSDQPQHF
TRBV28	TRBD1	.	TRBJ2-3	TGTGCCAGCAGTTCGCCTGGGACAGTTGTCACAGATACGCAGTATTTT	CASSSPGTVVTDTQYF
TRBV7-3	.	.	TRBJ1-1	TGTGCCAGCAGCCCCTGGGGGGGGCTCACTGAAGCTTTCTTT	CASSPWGGLTEAFF
TRBV5-5	TRBD1	.	TRBJ1-5	TGTGCCAGCAGCCAAGGGACAGGGAATCAGCCCCAGCATTTT	CASSQGTGNQPQHF
TRBV6-2/TRBV6-3	.	.	TRBJ1-5	TGTGCCAGCAGTTACAGGAGGGATGACAATCAGCCCCAGCATTTT	CASSYRRDDNQPQHF
TRBV30	.	.	TRBJ2-5	TGTGCCTGGAGTGTTTTTAGCGAGACCCAGTACTTC	CAWSVFSETQYF
TRBV7-3	TRBD2	.	TRBJ2-1	TGTGCCAGCACCCGCGGGGGATACAATGAGCAGTTCTTC	CASTRGGYNEQFF
TRBV3-1/TRBV3-2	TRBD1	few	TRBJ1-2	TGTGCCAGCAGCCAAATGGGGACAGGCGCGGATGTCGACACCTTC	CASSQMGTGADVDTF
TRBV5-1	TRBD2	once	TRBJ2-7	TGCGCCAGCAGCCCCGGGACTAGCGCCTCCTCCTACGAGCAGTACTTC	CASSPGTSASSYEQYF
TRBV14	.	many	TRBJ1-2	TGTGCCAGCAGCCAACGGGGATCCTTTGGCTACACCTTC	CASSQRGSFGYTF
TRBV7-9	.	few	TRBJ2-7	TGTGCCAGCGCGGTAGGCTCCTACGAGCAGTACTTC	CASAVGSYEQYF
TRBV19	TRBD1	.	TRBJ1-5	TGTGCCAGTAGTACCACAGGGGGCGGCCAGCCCCAGCATTTT	CASSTTGGGQPQHF
TRBV4-1	.	.	TRBJ1-4	TGCGCCAGCAGCCAAGATGGGGGGGGCTCTAATGAAAAACTGTTTTTT	CASSQDGGGSNEKLFF
TRBV9	TRBD1	few	TRBJ2-2	TGTGCCAGCAGATCACAGGGGGCTATCGGGGAGCTGTTTTTT	CASRSQGAIGELFF
TRBV7-2	TRBD1	.	TRBJ1-5	TGTGCCAGCAGCTTACAGGGGACAGGGCAGCCCCAGCATTTT	CASSLQGTGQPQHF
TRBV6-5	.	.	TRBJ1-1	TGTGCCAGCACCGAGGTGATGAACACTGAAGCTTTCTTT	CASTEVMNTEAFF
TRBV6-1	.	.	TRBJ2-7	TGTGCCAGCAGTGAACCAGTTTATTACTACGAGCAGTACTTC	CASSEPVYYYEQYF
TRBV21-1	.	.	TRBJ2-7	TGTGCCAGCAGCACGAACGAGGGAGCGGGCTACGAGCAGTACTTC	CASSTNEGAGYEQYF
TRBV29-1	TRBD1	.	TRBJ2-5	TGCAGCGTGGGGACAGGGAGAGAGACCCAGTACTTC	CSVGTGRETQYF
TRBV6-5	.	.	TRBJ1-5	TGTGCCAGCAGTAAGGTCGACTCGGGCAATCAGCCCCAGCATTTT	CASSKVDSGNQPQHF
TRBV2	TRBD2	.	TRBJ2-1	TGTGCCAGCAGTGAAGAACCGCGGGGAGGGTTAAATGAGCAGTTCTTC	CASSEEPRGGLNEQFF
TRBV6-5	TRBD2	.	TRBJ2-1	TGTGCCAGCAGTTACAGCGGGGGCTCCTACAATGAGCAGTTCTTC	CASSYSGGSYNEQFF
TRBV24-1	.	.	TRBJ2-5	TGTGCCACCAGTGATTTCCAGGGGGGAGAGACCCAGTACTTC	CATSDFQGGETQYF
TRBV28	TRBD1	.	TRBJ2-4	TGTGCCAGCTCGGGACAGGGGGCTCCCCTTGCCAAAAACATTCAGTACTTC	CASSGQGAPLAKNIQYF